This TCR beta chain was profiled in a study of blood T cell repertoires in COVID-19. About the research overall: Both acute and convalescent COVID-19 samples were obtained from the United States, Italy and Spain. PBMCs, B-cell-depleted T cells, or T cells provided the cDNA or gDNA that made up the material.

Germline CDR1 and CDR2: MGHRA and YSYEKL. V dropped 2 bases and J dropped 1; count of bases not matched to a gene: 6. The CDR3 consists of 17 residues. In the original workflow: The assay estimated nucleated cells by amplifying reference gene primers. Here immunoSEQ multiplex PCR was the method, and the copy in TCRdb shows in-frame clones only, minus some. That table gives V, J and clone size, and the DNA gave D and trimming. The sample shows about 120,000 clones, roughly 80% of them seen only once. Sequences were obtained from peripheral blood. The chain has TRBV4-1 and TRBJ1-4, with 8 bases matching TRBD1. The TCR originated in a human donor in a cohort sampled during active COVID-19. The CDR3 DNA follows: TGCGCCAGCAGCCAATCCGGACAGGGAGGAACTAATGAAAAACTGTTTTTT. Encoded protein: CASSQSGQGGTNEKLFF.